These 29 T cell receptor beta chains were all obtained from the same sample, sequenced in a study of persistence of HIV-infected CD4 T cells. This was the immunoSEQ version 4 assay in survey mode. Some clones are missing from TCRdb's copy, which holds only in-frame ones; the method was immunoSEQ multiplex PCR. The table records 4,500 to 5,500 clones, around three fifths of them present only once. The stimulus was lysate of CMV-infected fibroblasts, approximately 9.6 ug/mL. Responding CD4+ T cells were sorted by upregulation of both CD40 ligand and CD69. Their antigens remain unidentified. Material: CD4+ T cells sorted from PBMCs after approximately 19-hour stimulation, obtained from a patient who received antiretroviral therapy. The source is an adult man with HIV who was CMV-seropositive.

The chain employs TRBV19 and TRBJ1-2; 8 bases fit TRBD1. The CDR3 covers 14 residues. V was pared by 6 bases and J by 8 bases, with 11 bases of the junction left unmatched. Germline values: CDR1 LNHDA, CDR2 SQIVND (reference sequence). CDR3 in amino acids: CASRGPARGQGYTF. For the CDR3, the DNA is TGTGCCAGTAGGGGCCCTGCCAGGGGGCAAGGCTACACCTTC. Filled out from reference TRBV19 and TRBJ1-2, the complete variable domain reads DGGITQSPKYLFRKEGQNVTLSCEQNLNHDAMYWYRQDPGQGLRLIYYSQIVNDFQKGDIAEGYSVSREKKESFPLTVTSAQKNPTAFYLCASRGPARGQGYTFGSGTRLTVV.

The chain joins TRBV10-3 to TRBJ1-2, with 7 bases identical to TRBD1. Looked up from germline, CDR1 is ENHRY and CDR2 is SYGVKD. This CDR3 comprises 15 residues. V trimming: 5 bases; J trimming: 7 bases; junction bases outside the gene matches: 13. CDR3 region: CAISYRGGPTRGYTF. CDR3 nucleotide sequence: TGTGCCATCAGTTACAGGGGTGGCCCTACCCGTGGCTACACCTTC.

The genes are TRBV4-3 and TRBJ1-2, with D maybe TRBD1 (6 bases). Germline values: CDR1 LGHNA, CDR2 YSLEER. V was cut by 1 base and J by 0 bases, with 9 bases left in between. This CDR3 is built from 15 residues. The CDR3 bases are TGCGCCAGCAGCCAAGTGGGGGCGGCTAACTATGGCTACACCTTC. Its protein is CASSQVGAANYGYTF.

The chain employs TRBV5-1 and TRBJ2-7, with a possible D match to TRBD1 (5 bases). CDR1 is SGHRS and CDR2 is YFSETQ in the germline V gene. The CDR3 totals 16 residues. Between the trimmed V and J ends, which lost 0 bases and 2 bases, there was a span of 15 bases. CDR3 sequence: CASSLGQLESAYEQYF. CDR3 nucleotides: TGCGCCAGCAGCTTGGGACAGCTTGAGTCGGCCTACGAGCAGTACTTC.

The chain links TRBV7-3 to TRBJ2-1; 12 bases fit TRBD2. The CDR3 contains 15 residues. The V gene end was trimmed by 5 bases and the J gene end by 8 bases; junction bases not matched to a gene: 7. The germline V gene has CDR1 SGHTA and CDR2 FQGTGA. CDR3 bases: TGTGCCAGCAGCCCTTCTAGCGGGGGGGCCCATGAGCAGTTCTTC. As protein: CASSPSSGGAHEQFF.

The gene calls are TRBV5-8 and TRBJ1-5; 7 bases fit TRBD1. V trimming: 5 bases; J trimming: 0 bases; junction bases outside the gene matches: 5. Germline V gives CDR1 SGHTS, CDR2 YDEGEE. This CDR3 contains 15 residues. CDR3 nucleotide sequence: TGTGCCAGCAGGTCCGGACAGGTTAGCAATCAGCCCCAGCATTTT. Protein: CASRSGQVSNQPQHF. Variable domain in full (rest from reference TRBV5-8 and TRBJ1-5): EAGVTQSPTHLIKTRGQQATLRCSPISGHTSVYWYQQALGLGLQFLLWYDEGEERNRGNFPPRFSGRQFPNYSSELNVNALELEDSALYLCASRSGQVSNQPQHFGDGTRLSIL.

This clone was seen a few times. This rearrangement joins TRBV29-1 to TRBJ1-2, with TRBD1 as a possible D gene (5 bases). V lost 4 bases and J 5 bases, leaving 11 bases between the germline ends. Looked up from germline, CDR1 is SQVTM and CDR2 is ANQGSEA. The CDR3 is 12 amino acids. The CDR3 coding sequence is TGCAGCGTTGCGGGGACCCTGTATGGCTACACCTTC. This sequence encodes CSVAGTLYGYTF.

This clone was observed a handful of times. The chain employs TRBV6-5 and TRBJ2-2; D possibly corresponds to TRBD1 (6 bases). The germline V gene encodes CDR1 MNHEY and CDR2 SVGAGI. Between the trimmed V and J ends, which lost 3 bases and 4 bases, there was a span of 12 bases. The CDR3 has 15 amino acids. This CDR3 is CASSYAGDRTGELFF. CDR3 in DNA: TGTGCCAGCAGTTATGCAGGGGACCGCACCGGGGAGCTGTTTTTT.

The rearrangement joins TRBV7-2 to TRBJ2-5; 7 positions match TRBD2. V lost 4 bases and J lost 3; bases outside the gene matches: 11. Germline V lookup: CDR1 SGHTA, CDR2 FQGNSA. The CDR3 has 16 amino acids. The CDR3 sequence: CASSSQLAQKKETQYF. In nucleotides, the CDR3 is TGTGCCAGCAGCTCTCAACTAGCGCAAAAGAAAGAGACCCAGTACTTC.

The chain joins TRBV5-5 to TRBJ2-5; 11 nucleotides agree with TRBD2. Looked up from germline, CDR1 is SGHKS and CDR2 is YYEKEE (reference sequence). The V segment lost 2 bases and the J segment 4 bases; nucleotides outside the gene matches: 4. CDR3 length: 15 residues. The CDR3, as DNA: TGTGCCAGCAGCTTAGAGGGACTAGCGGCAGAGACCCAGTACTTC. It specifies CASSLEGLAAETQYF. Complete variable domain (other parts from reference TRBV5-5 and TRBJ2-5): DAGVTQSPTHLIKTRGQQVTLRCSPISGHKSVSWYQQVLGQGPQFIFQYYEKEERGRGNFPDRFSARQFPNYSSELNVNALLLGDSALYLCASSLEGLAAETQYFGPGTRLLVL.

The rearrangement joins TRBV19 to TRBJ1-1; a weak D match, TRBD1 (6 bases). The CDR3 totals 14 residues. V dropped 0 bases and J dropped 7 bases, with 12 bases sitting between them. Germline V lookup: CDR1 LNHDA, CDR2 SQIVND (reference sequence). CDR3: CASSIDHRAHEAFF. The CDR3 nucleotides read TGTGCCAGTAGTATAGATCACAGGGCCCATGAAGCTTTCTTT.

This clone was observed once. The chain links TRBV12-3 or TRBV12-4 to TRBJ1-3, with D unresolved. V was clipped by 7 bases and J by 0 bases, with 7 bases between them. The CDR3 loop spans 13 amino acids. CDR3 DNA: TGTGCCAGCAACCTTTTCTCTGGAAACACCATATATTTT. It specifies CASNLFSGNTIYF.

The gene calls are TRBV18 and TRBJ2-3; D perhaps matches TRBD1 (7 bases). Per the germline V gene, CDR1 is KGHSH and CDR2 is LQKENI. With 5 bases removed from V and 2 bases from J, the gap between germline ends came to 14 bases. This CDR3 spans 15 amino acids. The CDR3 nucleotides are TGTGCCAGCTCAAGAGGGGGGACAGCCACAGATACGCAGTATTTT. It is translated as CASSRGGTATDTQYF.

The chain has TRBV4-3 and TRBJ1-2; 9 nucleotides line up with TRBD1. The CDR3 totals 14 residues. The germline gives CDR1 LGHNA, CDR2 YSLEER. The trim removed 8 bases at V and 2 bases at J, leaving 6 bases unmatched. The DNA for the CDR3 is TGCGCCAGCCGCAGGACAGGGGTGAACTATGGCTACACCTTC. It translates to CASRRTGVNYGYTF.

The CDR3 nucleotides are TGTGCCAGCAGCGAGGGACAGGGGGTGGGCAATGAGCAGTTCTTC. It codes for CASSEGQGVGNEQFF. The genes are TRBV7-2 and TRBJ2-1; 11 nucleotides align to TRBD1. Germline assignment: CDR1 SGHTA and CDR2 FQGNSA. V shed 5 bases and J 6 bases; nucleotides not matched to a gene: 6. CDR3 length: 15 amino acids.

The chain has TRBV7-2 and TRBJ2-5, with D hard to call. V lost 4 bases and J lost 5, with 11 bases in between. The CDR3 consists of 13 residues. From germline, CDR1 is SGHTA and CDR2 FQGNSA. The CDR3 sequence: CASSSRVLETQYF. The CDR3 nucleotides read TGTGCCAGCAGCTCCCGGGTATTGGAGACCCAGTACTTC.

The sample holds one count of this clone. V usage is TRBV4-3 and J usage is TRBJ1-1, with a possible D match to TRBD1 (5 bases). The CDR3 length is 13 residues. CDR1 and CDR2 from the germline V gene are LGHNA and YSLEER. Trimming took off 4 bases at V and 4 bases at J, with 10 bases between the two ends. Here the CDR3 reads CASSRIGGTEAFF. In nucleotides, the CDR3 is TGCGCCAGCAGCCGTATTGGGGGCACTGAAGCTTTCTTT.

The chain links TRBV3-1 (or the pseudogene TRBV3-2) to TRBJ2-5; TRBD2 matches 9 bases. Per the germline V gene, CDR1 is LGHDT and CDR2 is YNNKEL (reference sequence). Unmatched junction bases numbered 1, after V lost 0 bases and J lost 2 bases. This CDR3 spans 15 amino acids. The CDR3 region has the DNA TGTGCCAGCAGCCAAGACCTAGCGGGGCAAGAGACCCAGTACTTC. Translating it yields CASSQDLAGQETQYF.

This clone was seen a few times. The gene calls are TRBV5-5 and TRBJ1-4; 8 bases fit TRBD1. This CDR3 contains 15 residues. Germline CDR1 reads SGHKS; CDR2 reads YYEKEE (reference sequence). The junction had 9 bases not matched to a gene; V was cut back by 4 bases and J by 7 bases. In DNA form, the CDR3 reads TGTGCCAGCAGCAGCCACCAGGGGGCGGGTGAAAAACTGTTTTTT. It is translated as CASSSHQGAGEKLFF.

The chain joins TRBV9 to TRBJ1-4; no clear D gene. V lost 4 bases and J lost 4, with 14 bases in between. CDR3 length: 15 amino acids. Germline lookup yields CDR1 SGDLS and CDR2 YYNGEE. The CDR3 region is CASSLRGRFNEKLFF. The DNA of the CDR3 is TGTGCCAGCAGCTTGAGAGGGAGGTTTAATGAAAAACTGTTTTTT. The full variable domain, completed using reference TRBV9 and TRBJ1-4, is DSGVTQTPKHLITATGQRVTLRCSPRSGDLSVYWYQQSLDQGLQFLIQYYNGEERAKGNILERFSAQQFPDLHSELNLSSLELGDSALYFCASSLRGRFNEKLFFGSGTQLSVL.

The V call is TRBV9, the J call TRBJ1-5, with D tentatively TRBD1 (6 bases). Looked up from germline, CDR1 is SGDLS and CDR2 is YYNGEE. V gave up 7 bases and J gave up 5 bases, with 13 bases separating them. This CDR3 is built from 13 residues. This CDR3 is CASATGLHQPQHF. CDR3 coding DNA: TGTGCCAGCGCTACAGGGCTTCATCAGCCCCAGCATTTT.

In its sample, this clone is medium-sized. CDR3 region: CASSTSHGYTF. CDR3 DNA: TGTGCCAGCAGTACGTCCCATGGCTACACCTTC. The chain couples TRBV28 to TRBJ1-2; D remains ambiguous. The germline V gene has CDR1 MDHEN and CDR2 SYDVKM. This CDR3 region has 11 residues. The V and J ends lost 5 bases and 6 bases respectively, with 7 bases between them.

The genes are TRBV4-2 and TRBJ2-5; the D is unclear. Deletions cut 0 bases from V and 2 bases from J, with 10 bases between. CDR1 and CDR2 from the germline V gene are LGHNA and YNFKEQ. This CDR3 comprises 15 residues. As DNA, the CDR3 is TGTGCCAGCAGCCAAGATTTAATGGGGCAAGAGACCCAGTACTTC. As protein: CASSQDLMGQETQYF.

The chain links TRBV6-2 or TRBV6-3 to TRBJ1-4; the D is unclear. Germline values: CDR1 MNHEY, CDR2 SVGEGT. Trimming took 6 bases from V and 4 from J, leaving 9 bases between them. The CDR3 has 13 amino acids. The CDR3 bases are TGTGCCAGCAGCCCCCGCGGTAATGAAAAACTGTTTTTT. Translated: CASSPRGNEKLFF.

The chain uses TRBV7-2 and TRBJ1-1; D remains ambiguous. The germline gives CDR1 SGHTA, CDR2 FQGNSA. CDR3 size: 18 residues. V was trimmed by 5 bases and J by 0 bases, leaving 22 bases between them. The CDR3 spells CASSPSVGRGRVNTEAFF. The CDR3 coding sequence is TGTGCCAGCAGCCCCTCCGTAGGACGTGGAAGGGTGAACACTGAAGCTTTCTTT.

The genes are TRBV5-1 and TRBJ2-5; tentative D call: TRBD2 (7 bases). Germline lookup yields CDR1 SGHRS and CDR2 YFSETQ. The CDR3 is 14 residues long. The V gene lost 4 bases and the J gene lost 5 bases, with 15 bases spanning the gap. The CDR3 DNA reads TGCGCCAGCAGCCTGGGGGGGCCGGGGGAGACCCAGTACTTC. Protein sequence: CASSLGGPGETQYF.

V is TRBV7-2 and J is TRBJ1-4; unclear D gene. This CDR3 contains 16 residues. Trimming stripped 2 bases from V and 2 bases from J, with 12 bases between. The germline CDR1 and CDR2 sequences are SGHTA and FQGNSA. CDR3 sequence: CASSLQAPSTNEKLFF. CDR3 nucleotides: TGTGCCAGCAGCTTACAGGCACCTTCCACTAATGAAAAACTGTTTTTT. The entire variable domain, with the rest obtained from reference TRBV7-2 and TRBJ1-4, is as follows: GAGVSQSPSNKVTEKGKDVELRCDPISGHTALYWYRQSLGQGLEFLIYFQGNSAPDKSGLPSDRFSAERTGGSVSTLTIQRTQQEDSAVYLCASSLQAPSTNEKLFFGSGTQLSVL.

This chain uses TRBV5-1 with TRBJ2-7; possible D gene TRBD1, 7 bases. This CDR3 region has 15 residues. Germline CDR1 is SGHRS and CDR2 is YFSETQ. V was pared by 0 bases and J by 5 bases, with 15 bases between. CDR3 residues: CASSLVGGQSHEQYF. CDR3 nucleotide sequence: TGCGCCAGCAGCTTGGTGGGGGGACAGTCCCACGAGCAGTACTTC. Combining the CDR3 with reference TRBV5-1 and TRBJ2-7 gives the whole variable domain KAGVTQTPRYLIKTRGQQVTLSCSPISGHRSVSWYQQTPGQGLQFLFEYFSETQRNKGNFPGRFSGRQFSNSRSEMNVSTLELGDSALYLCASSLVGGQSHEQYFGPGTRLTVT.

V usage is TRBV6-5 and J usage is TRBJ2-2; TRBD1 might be the D (6 bases). The germline V gene has CDR1 MNHEY and CDR2 SVGAGI. V was pared by 4 bases and J by 6 bases, with 12 bases between. This CDR3 comprises 14 residues. The chain's CDR3 is CASSSGHPAGELFF. The CDR3 coding sequence is TGTGCCAGCAGTTCGGGACACCCCGCCGGGGAGCTGTTTTTT.